Following are 12 T cell receptor beta chains from one sample sequenced in a study of shared clonotypes between healthy human individuals (TCRdb year 2020). The library was generated by the immunoSEQ multiplex PCR assay. In TCRdb, the immuneACCESS table is reduced to in-frame sequences with V and J assigned. These tables do not hold every clone; where another copy was compared, an unresolved V gene accounts for under half, and the others remain unexplained. The sample table holds hundreds of thousands of clones, of which about 95% were seen once. The ten largest make up approximately 0.11% of the sample. For the CD8 naive samples, CD45RO-negative cells were positively selected for CCR7, yielding a CD45RA+CCR7+ population from which TemRA cells were excluded. Sequencing was done on a sample of naive CD8+ T cells sorted from blood. The cell subset or site label here, explained by the study, means: CD45RA+CCR7+. The receptors come from a woman in her thirties in good health.

J is TRBJ2-7 and V is TRBV5-8; D remains unclear. The CDR3 is 11 amino acids. Deletions cut 3 bases from V and 6 bases from J, with 7 bases between. From germline, CDR1 is SGHTS and CDR2 YDEGEE. The CDR3 bases are TGTGCCAGCAGCTCCACGGGCGAGCAGTACTTC. This codes for CASSSTGEQYF.

CDR3 amino acids: CSVADRVLTNEKLFF. In DNA, the CDR3 is TGCAGCGTTGCCGACAGGGTCCTAACTAATGAAAAACTGTTTTTT. The rearrangement joins TRBV29-1 to TRBJ1-4, with 7 positions matching TRBD1. The CDR3 length is 15 residues. Germline V gives CDR1 SQVTM, CDR2 ANQGSEA. V was clipped by 4 bases and J by 1 base; unmatched bases: 6.

This clone was recorded once. This chain links TRBV7-6 with TRBJ2-7; D is possibly TRBD1 (6 bases). This CDR3 is 14 amino acids long. V lost 5 bases to trimming and J lost 6 bases, with 17 bases between them. Germline CDR1 is SGHVS and CDR2 is FNYEAQ. The CDR3 DNA reads as TGTGCCAGCAGCGCGGAGACAGGAGTTCCCGAGCAGTACTTC. It specifies CASSAETGVPEQYF.

The chain recombines TRBV2 with TRBJ2-1; 9 bases are shared with TRBD2. Trimming removed 4 bases from V and 8 bases from J; junction bases left unmatched: 6. Germline values: CDR1 SNHLY, CDR2 FYNNEI. This CDR3 has 14 amino acids. The CDR3 sequence: CASSGGTSWDEQFF. CDR3 coding DNA: TGTGCCAGCAGTGGAGGGACTAGCTGGGATGAGCAGTTCTTC.

V and J are TRBV5-8 and TRBJ2-7; TRBD2 agrees at 9 bases. This CDR3 region has 16 residues. With 0 bases clipped from V and 3 bases from J, the junction kept 7 bases outside the gene matches. Germline V gene lookup returns CDR1 SGHTS and CDR2 YDEGEE. CDR3 sequence reads: CASSLAWREGIYEQYF. The CDR3, as DNA: TGTGCCAGCAGCTTGGCCTGGCGGGAGGGAATCTACGAGCAGTACTTC.

The chain couples TRBV5-1 to TRBJ2-7, with 8 bases identical to TRBD2. CDR1 and CDR2 (germline): SGHRS, YFSETQ. The CDR3 extends over 14 amino acids. Germline trimming cut 2 bases from V and 3 bases from J; bases unmatched to any gene: 4. CDR3 DNA sequence: TGCGCCAGCAGCTTAGCGGGAGAGAACTACGAGCAGTACTTC. Protein sequence: CASSLAGENYEQYF.

Of note for this clone: At the DNA level, this CDR3 is encoded by other sequences in the same sample as well. The gene calls are TRBV7-9 and TRBJ1-1, with D hard to call. CDR1 is SEHNR and CDR2 is FQNEAQ in the germline V gene (reference sequence). This CDR3 has 12 residues. V lost 3 bases and J 1 base, leaving 3 bases between the germline ends. CDR3 sequence: CASSLSNTEAFF. CDR3 nucleotide sequence: TGTGCCAGCAGCTTGTCGAACACTGAAGCTTTCTTT. Combining the CDR3 with reference TRBV7-9 and TRBJ1-1 gives the whole variable domain DTGVSQNPRHKITKRGQNVTFRCDPISEHNRLYWYRQTLGQGPEFLTYFQNEAQLEKSRLLSDRFSAERPKGSFSTLEIQRTEQGDSAMYLCASSLSNTEAFFGQGTRLTVV.

The V and J genes are TRBV14 and TRBJ1-3; no clear D. CDR1 SGHDN and CDR2 FVKESK come from the germline V gene. Deletions cut 4 bases from V and 4 bases from J, with 5 bases between. The CDR3 is 12 amino acids. The DNA for the CDR3 is TGTGCCAGCAGCCCCCACGGAAACACCATATATTTT. This sequence encodes CASSPHGNTIYF.

This clone was seen a single time. The V and J genes are TRBV2 and TRBJ2-1, with D possibly matching TRBD2 (5 bases). This CDR3 region has 15 residues. Germline assignment: CDR1 SNHLY and CDR2 FYNNEI. The ends were cut back, 1 base at V and 0 bases at J, with 7 bases in the middle. CDR3 sequence (DNA): TGTGCCAGCAGTGAAGAGCGGAACTCCTACAATGAGCAGTTCTTC. Translated: CASSEERNSYNEQFF.

J is TRBJ2-1 and V is TRBV7-6; tentatively, D is TRBD2 (5 bases). CDR1 SGHVS and CDR2 FNYEAQ come from the germline V gene. The CDR3 covers 15 residues. Trimming removed 5 bases from V and 4 bases from J, with 15 bases in between. Written as DNA, the CDR3 is TGTGCCAGCAGCGGGAGAGTTGGGGTATACAATGAGCAGTTCTTC. It translates to CASSGRVGVYNEQFF.

This clone was picked up one time. The chain combines TRBV29-1 with TRBJ2-3; D is perhaps TRBD1 (6 bases). The CDR3 runs 13 residues. V dropped 1 base and J dropped 10 bases, with 15 bases sitting between them. From germline, CDR1 is SQVTM and CDR2 ANQGSEA. The CDR3 loop is CSVEVPQQGAQYF. In DNA form, the CDR3 reads TGCAGCGTTGAAGTTCCTCAACAGGGCGCGCAGTATTTT.

The chain combines TRBV19 with TRBJ2-3; weak D call: TRBD1 (5 bases). CDR1 is LNHDA and CDR2 is SQIVND in the germline V gene (reference sequence). The CDR3 contains 14 residues. Trimming pared 7 bases from V and 2 bases from J, leaving 13 bases between. This CDR3 is CASTPMGLTDTQYF. The CDR3 DNA reads as TGTGCCAGTACTCCAATGGGGCTCACAGATACGCAGTATTTT.